Below, 25 T cell receptor beta chains from the same sample are listed, as sequenced in a study of cytotoxic CD8 clonotypes in ibrutinib-treated CLL. The table came from immunoSEQ multiplex PCR; TCRdb's copy has only in-frame clones and leaves some out. The sample consists of over 250,000 clones, roughly four fifths of them appearing once. The starting material was PBMCs, obtained at disease progression, from a patient treated with ibrutinib. These TCRs come from a human donor with chronic lymphocytic leukemia.

V gene TRBV7-2 combines with J gene TRBJ2-7; 10 positions agree with TRBD1. Germline V gene data show CDR1 as SGHTA and CDR2 as FQGNSA. The CDR3 runs 16 residues. Trimming at V came to 3 bases and at J to 4 bases, leaving 9 bases not matched to a gene. The chain's CDR3 is CASSFLSGQGIYEQYF. In nucleotides, the CDR3 is TGTGCCAGCAGCTTTCTGTCGGGACAGGGGATTTACGAGCAGTACTTC.

The rearrangement joins TRBV6-1 to TRBJ1-4; D is unresolved. Trimming stripped 6 bases from V and 1 base from J, with 9 bases between. This CDR3 has 14 amino acids. Germline assignment: CDR1 MNHNS and CDR2 SASEGT. For the CDR3, the DNA is TGTGCCAGCAGCAGGACGGAAACTAATGAAAAACTGTTTTTT. Amino acids: CASSRTETNEKLFF.

The chain uses TRBV18 and TRBJ1-5; 10 nucleotides align to TRBD1. CDR1 and CDR2 from the germline V gene are KGHSH and LQKENI. Unmatched junction bases numbered 3, after V lost 3 bases and J lost 1 base. CDR3 length equals 16 residues. The CDR3 DNA follows: TGTGCCAGCTCACCCGGACAGGGGGGGAGCAATCAGCCCCAGCATTTT. Translation gives CASSPGQGGSNQPQHF.

The chain joins TRBV7-9 to TRBJ1-5, with a tentative D call TRBD1 (6 bases). The CDR3 has 12 amino acids. The V gene's germline CDR1 is SEHNR and CDR2 FQNEAQ (reference sequence). The ends were cut back, 4 bases at V and 7 bases at J, with 8 bases in the middle. CDR3 protein: CASSYGQQPQHF. In nucleotides, the CDR3 is TGTGCCAGCAGCTACGGACAGCAGCCCCAGCATTTT. Filled out from reference TRBV7-9 and TRBJ1-5, the complete variable domain reads DTGVSQNPRHKITKRGQNVTFRCDPISEHNRLYWYRQTLGQGPEFLTYFQNEAQLEKSRLLSDRFSAERPKGSFSTLEIQRTEQGDSAMYLCASSYGQQPQHFGDGTRLSIL.

This chain links TRBV27 with TRBJ2-7, with D possibly TRBD2 on 6 matching bases. CDR1 MNHEY and CDR2 SMNVEV come from the germline V gene (reference sequence). Trimming cost V 0 bases and J 4 bases, with 16 bases left between them. This CDR3 is built from 16 residues. In nucleotides, the CDR3 is TGTGCCAGCAGTTTATCATCGGGGGTAATCAGGTACGAGCAGTACTTC. Translated: CASSLSSGVIRYEQYF.

The CDR3 nucleotides are TGTGCCAGCAGGCCAACAGGGGGGCCCTATGGCTACACCTTC. As protein: CASRPTGGPYGYTF. The J gene is TRBJ1-2, the V gene TRBV6-5; 8 nucleotides agree with TRBD1. Germline CDR1 reads MNHEY; CDR2 reads SVGAGI. After removal of 6 bases from V and 4 bases from J, the junction contained 7 bases not matched to a gene. This CDR3 has 14 residues.

This clone was picked up one time. This sequence joins TRBV7-9 and TRBJ1-2; TRBD1 agrees at 8 bases. The V segment lost 2 bases and the J segment 8 bases; nucleotides outside the gene matches: 10. CDR3 size: 15 residues. Germline V gives CDR1 SEHNR, CDR2 FQNEAQ (reference sequence). The CDR3 loop reads CASSLPAGGSKGYTF. In DNA form, the CDR3 reads TGTGCCAGCAGCTTACCCGCAGGGGGCTCGAAGGGCTACACCTTC.

The CDR3 here is CASSFGRPSIGAKNIQYF. The CDR3, as DNA: TGTGCCAGCAGCTTTGGGCGCCCATCCATCGGAGCCAAAAACATTCAGTACTTC. The V and J genes are TRBV5-8 and TRBJ2-4; D not resolved. This CDR3 has 18 residues. CDR1 is SGHTS and CDR2 is YDEGEE in the germline V gene. Trimming stripped 2 bases from V and 0 bases from J, with 18 bases between.

This chain links TRBV2 with TRBJ2-3; no firm D call. From germline, CDR1 is SNHLY and CDR2 FYNNEI. The CDR3 is 14 residues long. Trimming shortened V by 6 bases and J by 7 bases, and 17 bases separated the two germline ends. CDR3 bases: TGTGCCAGCAGGAAAGGAGCAAAGGCTAATACGCAGTATTTT. Translated, it gives CASRKGAKANTQYF. The full variable domain, with the rest looked up from reference TRBV2 and TRBJ2-3, is EPEVTQTPSHQVTQMGQEVILRCVPISNHLYFYWYRQILGQKVEFLVSFYNNEISEKSEIFDDQFSVERPDGSNFTLKIRSTKLEDSAMYFCASRKGAKANTQYFGPGTRLTVL.

The chain uses TRBV4-2 and TRBJ2-2; tentative D call: TRBD2 (6 bases). The CDR3 spans 14 residues. V lost 8 bases, J lost 0 bases, and 10 bases lay in between. CDR1 is LGHNA and CDR2 is YNFKEQ in the germline V gene. CDR3 region: CASRRGTNTGELFF. In DNA form, the CDR3 reads TGTGCCAGCCGCCGGGGGACGAACACCGGGGAGCTGTTTTTT.

The chain uses TRBV29-1 and TRBJ1-1; D gene ambiguous. This CDR3 is 11 amino acids long. Trimming pared 6 bases from V and 0 bases from J, leaving 5 bases between. Germline-derived CDR1 and CDR2 are SQVTM and ANQGSEA. CDR3: CSVSLNTEAFF. The CDR3 DNA follows: TGCAGCGTCTCCTTGAACACTGAAGCTTTCTTT.

This clone was observed once. This chain uses TRBV4-1 with TRBJ1-1, with a tentative D call TRBD1 (6 bases). Germline values: CDR1 MGHRA, CDR2 YSYEKL. The CDR3 has 14 residues. With 0 bases removed from V and 7 bases from J, the gap between germline ends came to 12 bases. This CDR3 is CASSQDRGRGEAFF. The CDR3 bases are TGCGCCAGCAGCCAAGATCGGGGGCGGGGTGAAGCTTTCTTT.

This clone has a single count. CDR3 in amino acids: CASSTTGGPTDTQYF. Written as DNA, the CDR3 is TGTGCCAGCAGCACAACGGGAGGGCCGACAGATACGCAGTATTTT. This chain joins TRBV9 and TRBJ2-3, with 8 bases that match TRBD2. The germline V gene encodes CDR1 SGDLS and CDR2 YYNGEE. Unmatched junction bases numbered 7, after V lost 4 bases and J lost 3 bases. The CDR3 loop spans 15 amino acids.

The chain is built from TRBV29-1 and TRBJ1-4; D not certain. Germline-derived CDR1 and CDR2 are SQVTM and ANQGSEA. Between the trimmed V and J ends, which lost 1 base and 7 bases, there was a span of 4 bases. The CDR3 is 11 residues long. The CDR3, as DNA: TGCAGCGTTGAAGCACGTGAAAAACTGTTTTTT. As protein: CSVEAREKLFF.

This clone was observed a few times. The V call is TRBV5-1, the J call TRBJ1-2; TRBD1 might be the D (5 bases). Germline V gene data show CDR1 as SGHRS and CDR2 as YFSETQ. V lost 3 bases and J lost 4, with 10 bases in between. This CDR3 has 13 amino acids. CDR3 loop: CASSWGPTYGYTF. The CDR3 nucleotides read TGCGCCAGCAGCTGGGGACCTACCTATGGCTACACCTTC.

The chain recombines TRBV5-4 with TRBJ2-5; 7 bases line up with TRBD2. V gave up 4 bases and J gave up 4 bases; unmatched junction bases: 4. Per the germline V gene, CDR1 is SGHNT and CDR2 is YYREEE (reference sequence). The CDR3 length is 13 residues. The CDR3 sequence is CASSGRASETQYF. CDR3 coding DNA: TGTGCCAGCAGCGGGAGGGCCTCAGAGACCCAGTACTTC.

The chain links TRBV28 to TRBJ2-5, with D possibly being TRBD1 (6 bases). Deletions cut 8 bases from V and 5 bases from J, with 12 bases between. Germline V gene data show CDR1 as MDHEN and CDR2 as SYDVKM. The CDR3 consists of 12 residues. The CDR3 region is CASEGVRETQYF. DNA for the CDR3: TGTGCCAGCGAGGGGGTTCGGGAGACCCAGTACTTC.

The chain joins TRBV11-3 to TRBJ2-3; possibly TRBD1 for D (5 bases). Germline values: CDR1 SGHNT, CDR2 YENEEA. The CDR3 consists of 13 residues. V shed 3 bases and J shed 5 bases, with 9 bases lying between them. The CDR3 spells CASSLDMGDTQYF. For the CDR3, the DNA is TGTGCCAGCAGCTTGGACATGGGAGATACGCAGTATTTT.

This clone turned up a few times. The chain uses TRBV5-1 and TRBJ1-2; D is ambiguous. Trimming cost V 1 base and J 8 bases, with 18 bases left between them. This CDR3 spans 15 amino acids. The germline CDR1 and CDR2 sequences are SGHRS and YFSETQ. The CDR3 spells CASSLIAGLGKGYTF. CDR3 sequence (DNA): TGCGCCAGCAGCTTGATAGCAGGCCTCGGGAAGGGCTACACCTTC.

V is TRBV4-3 and J is TRBJ1-5; D is perhaps TRBD1 (6 bases). The germline gives CDR1 LGHNA, CDR2 YSLEER. The V gene lost 0 bases and the J gene lost 3 bases, with 12 bases spanning the gap. CDR3 length: 16 amino acids. The CDR3 loop is CASSQERQVLNQPQHF. As DNA, the CDR3 is TGCGCCAGCAGCCAAGAAAGACAGGTCCTCAATCAGCCCCAGCATTTT.

The chain uses TRBV5-1 and TRBJ2-5, with a tentative D call TRBD2 (6 bases). The CDR3 loop spans 13 amino acids. Trimming removed 5 bases from V and 2 bases from J, with 10 bases in between. Germline-derived CDR1 and CDR2 are SGHRS and YFSETQ. The CDR3: CASSREIQETQYF. Here the CDR3 DNA reads TGCGCCAGCAGTCGGGAGATACAAGAGACCCAGTACTTC.

The CDR3, as DNA: TGTGCCAGCAGCGTAGGAATTGGTTGGCAAGAGACCCAGTACTTC. Its translation is CASSVGIGWQETQYF. This chain uses TRBV9 with TRBJ2-5; D is undetermined. Germline CDR1 is SGDLS and CDR2 is YYNGEE. V gave up 0 bases and J gave up 2 bases, with 11 bases separating them. The CDR3 extends over 15 amino acids.

The table lists this clone with a few counts. V gene TRBV15 combines with J gene TRBJ2-7; tentatively, D is TRBD1 or TRBD2 (5 bases each). Germline CDR1 is LNHNV and CDR2 is YYDKDF (reference sequence). This CDR3 has 14 residues. Trimming took 0 bases from V and 3 from J, leaving 9 bases between them. CDR3 DNA sequence: TGTGCCACCAGCAGAGATAAGGGGAGCTACGAGCAGTACTTC. This translates into CATSRDKGSYEQYF.

J is TRBJ1-5 and V is TRBV6-5; D might be TRBD1 (6 bases). This CDR3 has 15 residues. V lost 5 bases and J lost 3, with 14 bases in between. Germline V gene sequence: CDR1 MNHEY, CDR2 SVGAGI. The CDR3 is CASSPGTLSNQPQHF. As DNA, the CDR3 is TGTGCCAGCAGTCCCGGGACACTTTCCAATCAGCCCCAGCATTTT.

This clone was picked up a small number of times. This chain uses TRBV27 with TRBJ2-3; 7 bases map to TRBD2. CDR1 MNHEY and CDR2 SMNVEV come from the germline V gene (reference sequence). J lost 4 bases, V lost 6 bases, and 4 bases had no gene match. The CDR3 is made up of 13 amino acids. The CDR3 reads CASSHGGADTQYF. Written as DNA, the CDR3 is TGTGCCAGCAGCCATGGGGGGGCAGATACGCAGTATTTT.